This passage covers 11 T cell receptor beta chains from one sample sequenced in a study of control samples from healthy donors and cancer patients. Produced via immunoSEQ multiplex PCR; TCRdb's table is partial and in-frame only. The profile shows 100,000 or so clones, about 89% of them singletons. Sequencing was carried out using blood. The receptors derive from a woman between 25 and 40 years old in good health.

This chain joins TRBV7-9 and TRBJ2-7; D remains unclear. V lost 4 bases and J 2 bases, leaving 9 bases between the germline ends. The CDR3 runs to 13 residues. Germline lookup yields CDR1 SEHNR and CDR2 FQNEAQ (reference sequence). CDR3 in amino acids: CASSSSGPYEQYF. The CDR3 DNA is TGTGCCAGCAGCTCCTCGGGCCCCTACGAGCAGTACTTC.

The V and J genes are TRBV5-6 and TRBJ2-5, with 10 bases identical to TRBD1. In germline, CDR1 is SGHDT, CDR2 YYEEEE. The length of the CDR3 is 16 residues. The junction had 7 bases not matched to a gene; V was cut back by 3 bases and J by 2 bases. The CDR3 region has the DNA TGTGCCAGCAGCTCTGCCGGGACAGGGGTACAAGAGACCCAGTACTTC. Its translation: CASSSAGTGVQETQYF.

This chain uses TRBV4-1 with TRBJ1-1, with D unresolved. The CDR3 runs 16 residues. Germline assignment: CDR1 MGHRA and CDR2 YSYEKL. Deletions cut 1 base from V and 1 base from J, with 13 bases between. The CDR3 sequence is CASSQVLSRENTEAFF. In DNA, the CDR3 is TGCGCCAGCAGCCAAGTCCTCTCACGGGAGAACACTGAAGCTTTCTTT.

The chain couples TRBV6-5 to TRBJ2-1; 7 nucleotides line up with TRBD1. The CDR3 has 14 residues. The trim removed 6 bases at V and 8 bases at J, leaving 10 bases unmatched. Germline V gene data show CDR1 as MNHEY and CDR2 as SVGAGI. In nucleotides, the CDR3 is TGTGCCAGCAGAGGGACGGCAGACAGGGATGAGCAGTTCTTC. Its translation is CASRGTADRDEQFF.

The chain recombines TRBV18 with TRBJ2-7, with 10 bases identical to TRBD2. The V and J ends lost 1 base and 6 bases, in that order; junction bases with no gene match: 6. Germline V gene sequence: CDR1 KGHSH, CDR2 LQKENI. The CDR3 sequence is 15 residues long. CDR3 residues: CASSPQNSGGFEQYF. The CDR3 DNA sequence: TGTGCCAGCTCACCACAAAATAGCGGGGGGTTCGAGCAGTACTTC.

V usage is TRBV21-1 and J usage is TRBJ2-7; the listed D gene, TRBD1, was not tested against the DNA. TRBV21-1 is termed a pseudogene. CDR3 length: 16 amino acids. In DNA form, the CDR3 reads TGTGCCAGCAGCGCCCGGACAGGCCCGCTCTCCTACGAGCAGTACTTC. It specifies CASSARTGPLSYEQYF.

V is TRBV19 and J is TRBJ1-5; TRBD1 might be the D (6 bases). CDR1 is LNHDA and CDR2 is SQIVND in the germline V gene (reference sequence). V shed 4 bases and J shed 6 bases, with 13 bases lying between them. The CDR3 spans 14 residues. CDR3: CASSNLGGAQPQHF. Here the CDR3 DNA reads TGTGCCAGTAGTAATTTGGGGGGCGCTCAGCCCCAGCATTTT. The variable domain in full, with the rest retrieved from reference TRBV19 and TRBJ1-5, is DGGITQSPKYLFRKEGQNVTLSCEQNLNHDAMYWYRQDPGQGLRLIYYSQIVNDFQKGDIAEGYSVSREKKESFPLTVTSAQKNPTAFYLCASSNLGGAQPQHFGDGTRLSIL.

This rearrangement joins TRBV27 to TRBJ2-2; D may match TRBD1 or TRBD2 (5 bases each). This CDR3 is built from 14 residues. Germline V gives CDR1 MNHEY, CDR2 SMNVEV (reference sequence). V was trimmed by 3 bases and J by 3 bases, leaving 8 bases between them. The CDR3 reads CASSFGDHTGELFF. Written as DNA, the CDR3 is TGTGCCAGCAGTTTCGGGGACCACACCGGGGAGCTGTTTTTT.

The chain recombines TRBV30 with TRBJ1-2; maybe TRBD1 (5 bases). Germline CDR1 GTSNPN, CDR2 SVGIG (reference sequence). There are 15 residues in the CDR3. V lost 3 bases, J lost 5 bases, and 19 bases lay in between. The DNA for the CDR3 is TGTGCCTGGAGGGACAAAGTAGTTGGCGAATATGGCTACACCTTC. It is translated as CAWRDKVVGEYGYTF.

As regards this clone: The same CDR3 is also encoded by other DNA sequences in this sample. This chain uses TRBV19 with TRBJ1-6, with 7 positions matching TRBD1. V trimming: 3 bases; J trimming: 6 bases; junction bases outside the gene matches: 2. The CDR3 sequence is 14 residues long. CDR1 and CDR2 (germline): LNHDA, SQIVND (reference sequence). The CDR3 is CASSITGANSPLHF. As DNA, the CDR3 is TGTGCCAGTAGTATTACAGGGGCTAATTCACCCCTCCACTTT.

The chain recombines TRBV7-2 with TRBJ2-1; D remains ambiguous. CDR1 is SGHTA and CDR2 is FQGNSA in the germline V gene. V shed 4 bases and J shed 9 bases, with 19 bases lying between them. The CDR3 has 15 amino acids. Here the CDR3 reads CASSSSRVMHGEQFF. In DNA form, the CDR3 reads TGTGCCAGCAGCTCCTCCCGGGTCATGCACGGTGAGCAGTTCTTC.